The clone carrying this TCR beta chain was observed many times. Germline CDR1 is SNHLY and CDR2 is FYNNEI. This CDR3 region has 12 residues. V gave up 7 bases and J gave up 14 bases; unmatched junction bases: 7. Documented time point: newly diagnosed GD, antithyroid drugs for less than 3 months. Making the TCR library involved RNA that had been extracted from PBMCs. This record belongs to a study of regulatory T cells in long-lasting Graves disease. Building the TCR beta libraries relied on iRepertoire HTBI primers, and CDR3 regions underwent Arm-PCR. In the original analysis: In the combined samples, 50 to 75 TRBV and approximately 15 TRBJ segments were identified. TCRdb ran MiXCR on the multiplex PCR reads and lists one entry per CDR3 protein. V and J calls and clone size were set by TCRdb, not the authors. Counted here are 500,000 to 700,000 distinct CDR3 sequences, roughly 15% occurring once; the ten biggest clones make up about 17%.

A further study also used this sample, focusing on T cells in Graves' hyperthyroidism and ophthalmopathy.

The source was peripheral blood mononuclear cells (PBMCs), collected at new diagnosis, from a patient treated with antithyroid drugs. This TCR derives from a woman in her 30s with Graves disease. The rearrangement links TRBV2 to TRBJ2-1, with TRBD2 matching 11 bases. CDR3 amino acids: CASTLVGLAEFF. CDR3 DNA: TGTGCCAGCACCCTAGTGGGACTAGCGGAGTTCTTC.